Shown below are 21 T cell receptor beta chains from a single sample sequenced in a study of graft-versus-host responses after intestinal transplantation. TCRdb keeps only in-frame clones here, not all; method: immunoSEQ multiplex PCR. The sample has about 10,000 clones, just over 30% seen once. Sequences were derived from alloreactive CD4+ T cells from a mixed lymphocyte reaction culture, sampled before transplantation. Specified subset: CFSE-low proliferating T cells sorted from roughly six-day pre-transplant mixed lymphocyte reaction (GvH or HvG direction). The receptors come from a human patient who was an organ donor for intestinal transplantation.

The chain couples TRBV7-6 to TRBJ2-1, with 15 bases aligning to TRBD2. Germline V gene lookup returns CDR1 SGHVS and CDR2 FNYEAQ. V lost 5 bases and J lost 13; bases outside the gene matches: 6. This CDR3 has 14 residues. The CDR3 spells CASSTGLAGGGQFF. DNA for the CDR3: TGTGCCAGCAGCACGGGACTAGCGGGGGGTGGACAGTTCTTC.

The CDR3 sequence is CASSPGLSLSYEQYF. CDR3 nucleotides: TGTGCCAGCAGCCCGGGACTTTCCCTCTCCTACGAGCAGTACTTC. The chain combines TRBV11-2 with TRBJ2-7; TRBD2 is a possible D gene (6 bases). The germline V gene encodes CDR1 SGHAT and CDR2 FQNNGV. The CDR3 covers 15 residues. V was shortened by 5 bases and J by 0 bases, with 14 bases between the two germline ends.

This clone was seen a few times. The rearrangement links TRBV9 to TRBJ1-5; D is unclear. V lost 0 bases to trimming and J lost 5 bases, with 6 bases between them. The length of the CDR3 is 13 residues. The germline gives CDR1 SGDLS, CDR2 YYNGEE. CDR3 loop: CASSVGPDQPQHF. The CDR3 DNA is TGTGCCAGCAGCGTAGGGCCCGATCAGCCCCAGCATTTT. The entire variable domain, with the rest obtained from reference TRBV9 and TRBJ1-5, is as follows: DSGVTQTPKHLITATGQRVTLRCSPRSGDLSVYWYQQSLDQGLQFLIQYYNGEERAKGNILERFSAQQFPDLHSELNLSSLELGDSALYFCASSVGPDQPQHFGDGTRLSIL.

This clone qualifies as medium-sized. The chain has TRBV5-8 and TRBJ2-2; 10 positions match TRBD1. Germline loops: CDR1 SGHTS, CDR2 YDEGEE. This CDR3 is 17 amino acids long. V lost 3 bases to trimming and J lost 4 bases; unmatched junction nucleotides: 9. The CDR3 DNA sequence: TGTGCCAGCAGCTGGGGGACAGGGGATTTGGGCACCGGGGAGCTGTTTTTT. Translating gives CASSWGTGDLGTGELFF.

The chain carries TRBV7-9 and TRBJ2-2; 8 bases fit TRBD2. The V and J ends lost 5 bases and 1 base, in that order; junction bases with no gene match: 3. Germline V gives CDR1 SEHNR, CDR2 FQNEAQ (reference sequence). The CDR3 covers 15 residues. Here the CDR3 DNA reads TGTGCCAGCAGCCCTCTAGCGGGGAACACCGGGGAGCTGTTTTTT. This codes for CASSPLAGNTGELFF.

V usage is TRBV5-4 and J usage is TRBJ2-7; 8 positions agree with TRBD2. The CDR3 is 15 residues long. CDR1 and CDR2 (germline): SGHNT, YYREEE (reference sequence). V shed 4 bases and J 4 bases; nucleotides not matched to a gene: 10. The CDR3, as DNA: TGTGCCAGCAGCAGACGAGCGGGGGAGCCTTACGAGCAGTACTTC. It specifies CASSRRAGEPYEQYF.

The chain recombines TRBV11-3 with TRBJ2-1; 15 nucleotides line up with TRBD2. The CDR3 is 15 amino acids. The germline gives CDR1 SGHNT, CDR2 YENEEA. The ends lost 3 bases at V and 6 bases at J; junction bases unmatched: 0. CDR3 DNA: TGTGCCAGCAGCTTGGGACTAGCGGGGGGCAATGAGCAGTTCTTC. Amino acid sequence: CASSLGLAGGNEQFF.

By sample share, this clone is medium-sized. The chain combines TRBV6-1 with TRBJ1-1; 9 bases are shared with TRBD1. The CDR3 covers 14 residues. Germline V lookup: CDR1 MNHNS, CDR2 SASEGT. V lost 5 bases to trimming and J lost 5 bases; unmatched junction nucleotides: 6. CDR3 nucleotide sequence: TGTGCCAGCAGTAAACAGGGGGCGCAGACTGAAGCTTTCTTT. This gives the protein CASSKQGAQTEAFF.

The chain recombines TRBV6-1 with TRBJ2-1, with D possibly matching TRBD1 (7 bases). Between the trimmed V and J ends, which lost 4 bases and 7 bases, there was a span of 17 bases. This CDR3 region has 15 residues. Germline V lookup: CDR1 MNHNS, CDR2 SASEGT. CDR3 protein: CASSGRGPGENEQFF. CDR3 sequence (DNA): TGTGCCAGCAGTGGGAGGGGGCCAGGGGAAAATGAGCAGTTCTTC.

This clone has a handful of counts. This chain connects TRBV27 to TRBJ2-5, with 7 bases identical to TRBD1. V was clipped by 3 bases and J by 2 bases; unmatched bases: 3. This CDR3 is built from 14 residues. Germline values: CDR1 MNHEY, CDR2 SMNVEV (reference sequence). CDR3: CASSFSRGQETQYF. The CDR3 nucleotides are TGTGCCAGCAGTTTCAGCAGGGGGCAAGAGACCCAGTACTTC.

This rearrangement joins TRBV5-1 to TRBJ2-3, with D hard to call. V was shortened by 0 bases and J by 6 bases, with 5 bases between the two germline ends. The CDR3 is 12 residues long. Germline CDR1 is SGHRS and CDR2 is YFSETQ. The CDR3 here is CASSLVFDTQYF. In DNA form, the CDR3 reads TGCGCCAGCAGCTTGGTATTCGATACGCAGTATTTT.

This chain links TRBV6-5 with TRBJ2-5, with a possible D match to TRBD2 (5 bases). CDR1 MNHEY and CDR2 SVGAGI come from the germline V gene. This CDR3 spans 14 amino acids. Deletions cut 0 bases from V and 5 bases from J, with 10 bases between. The CDR3 sequence: CASSYSRVSETQYF. The DNA of the CDR3 is TGTGCCAGCAGTTACTCGAGGGTATCGGAGACCCAGTACTTC.

This clone appeared a few times. This chain joins TRBV9 and TRBJ2-6, with no clear D. The CDR3 is 18 amino acids. In germline, CDR1 is SGDLS, CDR2 YYNGEE. V was shortened by 1 base and J by 4 bases, with 18 bases between the two germline ends. The CDR3: CASSVKKAGLGGANVLTF. Written as DNA, the CDR3 is TGTGCCAGCAGCGTAAAGAAGGCAGGCCTAGGGGGGGCCAACGTCCTGACTTTC.

In its sample, this clone was seen a few times. This same CDR3 is encoded by further DNA sequences in the sample. V gene TRBV9 combines with J gene TRBJ2-3, with D perhaps TRBD2 (7 bases). From germline, CDR1 is SGDLS and CDR2 YYNGEE. Trimming shortened V by 7 bases and J by 6 bases, and 15 bases separated the two germline ends. This CDR3 has 13 amino acids. The CDR3 DNA is TGTGCCAGCCGGGGGAGGGGGGACGATACGCAGTATTTT. Its protein is CASRGRGDDTQYF.

This clone has only a few counts. J is TRBJ2-7 and V is TRBV6-6; the D call may be TRBD1 or TRBD2 (6 bases each). V shed 0 bases and J shed 2 bases, with 11 bases lying between them. This CDR3 comprises 15 residues. Germline V gene sequence: CDR1 MNHNY, CDR2 SVGAGI (reference sequence). The CDR3 DNA reads TGTGCCAGCAGTTACTCGACAGGAGGGACCTACGAGCAGTACTTC. It is translated as CASSYSTGGTYEQYF.

Written as DNA, the CDR3 is TGCGCCAGCAGCCAAGACCAACCGGGACTAGCAGGCACCGGGGAGCTGTTTTTT. This encodes CASSQDQPGLAGTGELFF. The chain carries TRBV4-1 and TRBJ2-2; 9 bases are shared with TRBD2. Germline V gene sequence: CDR1 MGHRA, CDR2 YSYEKL. The CDR3 sequence is 18 residues long. Trimming cost V 0 bases and J 4 bases; bases outside gene matches: 9.

The CDR3 bases are TGTGCCAGCACCCTAAAAGCGGGGAGCGGGGAGACCCAGTACTTC. Translating it yields CASTLKAGSGETQYF. This chain uses TRBV7-9 with TRBJ2-5, with TRBD2 matching 7 bases. V dropped 7 bases and J dropped 5; count of bases not matched to a gene: 13. This CDR3 region has 15 residues. The V gene's germline CDR1 is SEHNR and CDR2 FQNEAQ (reference sequence). The full variable domain, completed using reference TRBV7-9 and TRBJ2-5, is DTGVSQNPRHKITKRGQNVTFRCDPISEHNRLYWYRQTLGQGPEFLTYFQNEAQLEKSRLLSDRFSAERPKGSFSTLEIQRTEQGDSAMYLCASTLKAGSGETQYFGPGTRLLVL.

The V and J genes are TRBV5-4 and TRBJ2-5; TRBD2 aligns across 11 bases. CDR3 length: 16 residues. Germline CDR1 and CDR2: SGHNT and YYREEE (reference sequence). V gave up 1 base and J gave up 0 bases; unmatched junction bases: 2. The CDR3 spells CASSLWGLADQETQYF. CDR3 in DNA: TGTGCCAGCAGCTTGTGGGGACTAGCGGACCAAGAGACCCAGTACTTC.

By share, this clone counts as medium-sized. The chain combines TRBV28 with TRBJ2-7; D gene unclear. The CDR3 contains 14 residues. The germline V gene has CDR1 MDHEN and CDR2 SYDVKM. V was cut by 6 bases and J by 0 bases, with 12 bases left in between. CDR3 sequence (DNA): TGTGCCAGCAGCCTGACGGATAGCTCCTACGAGCAGTACTTC. Protein sequence: CASSLTDSSYEQYF.

The CDR3 region is CASILTYVTPREQYF. The CDR3 DNA sequence: TGTGCCAGCATCCTCACTTACGTCACTCCGCGGGAGCAGTACTTC. The gene calls are TRBV6-1 and TRBJ2-7; D not resolved. V dropped 7 bases and J dropped 7 bases, with 23 bases sitting between them. Germline CDR1 is MNHNS and CDR2 is SASEGT. The length of the CDR3 is 15 residues.

In its sample, this clone was seen a few times. V and J are TRBV6-1 and TRBJ2-5, with 10 positions matching TRBD1. After removal of 6 bases from V and 4 bases from J, the junction contained 5 bases not matched to a gene. CDR1 and CDR2 from the germline V gene are MNHNS and SASEGT. This CDR3 contains 14 residues. CDR3 DNA: TGTGCCAGCAGGGTGACAGGGGGCCCAGAGACCCAGTACTTC. This translates into CASRVTGGPETQYF.